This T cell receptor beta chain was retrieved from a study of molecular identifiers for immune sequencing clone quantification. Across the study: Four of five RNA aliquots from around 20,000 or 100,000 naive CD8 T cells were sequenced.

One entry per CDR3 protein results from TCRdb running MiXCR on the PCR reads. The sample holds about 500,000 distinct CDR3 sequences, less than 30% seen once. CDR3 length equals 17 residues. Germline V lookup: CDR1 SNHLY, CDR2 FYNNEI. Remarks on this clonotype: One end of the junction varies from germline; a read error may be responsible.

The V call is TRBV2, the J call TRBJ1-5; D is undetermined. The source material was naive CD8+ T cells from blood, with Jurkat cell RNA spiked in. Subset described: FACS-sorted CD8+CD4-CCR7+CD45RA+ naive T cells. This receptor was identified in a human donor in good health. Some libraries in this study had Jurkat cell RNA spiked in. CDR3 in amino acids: CASSEALIPAGNLPQHF. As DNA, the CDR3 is TGTGCCAGCAGTGAAGCCCTAATCCCGGCTGGCAATCTGCCCCAGCATTTT.